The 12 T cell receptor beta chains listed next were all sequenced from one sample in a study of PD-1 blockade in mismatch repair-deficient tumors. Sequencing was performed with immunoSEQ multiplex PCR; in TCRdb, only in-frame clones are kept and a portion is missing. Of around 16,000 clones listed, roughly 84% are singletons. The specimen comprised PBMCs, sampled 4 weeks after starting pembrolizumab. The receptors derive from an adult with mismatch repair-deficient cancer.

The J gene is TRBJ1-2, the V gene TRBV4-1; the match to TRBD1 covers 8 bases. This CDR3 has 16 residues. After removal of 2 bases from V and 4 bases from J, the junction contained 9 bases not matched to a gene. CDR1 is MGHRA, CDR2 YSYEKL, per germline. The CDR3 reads CASSQPGQAEFYGYTF. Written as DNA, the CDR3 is TGCGCCAGCAGCCAACCGGGACAGGCCGAGTTCTATGGCTACACCTTC.

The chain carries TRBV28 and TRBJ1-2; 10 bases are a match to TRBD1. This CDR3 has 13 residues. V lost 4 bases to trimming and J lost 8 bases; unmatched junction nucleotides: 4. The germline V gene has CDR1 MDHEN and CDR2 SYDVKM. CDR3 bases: TGTGCCAGCAGTTCTGGACAGGGGGAAGGCTACACCTTC. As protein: CASSSGQGEGYTF.

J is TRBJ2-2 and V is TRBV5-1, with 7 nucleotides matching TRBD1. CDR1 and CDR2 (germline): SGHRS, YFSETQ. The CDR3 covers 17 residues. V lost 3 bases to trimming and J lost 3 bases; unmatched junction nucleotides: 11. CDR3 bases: TGCGCCAGCAGCTCGACAGGGCCTCTGCGGGACACCGGGGAGCTGTTTTTT. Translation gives CASSSTGPLRDTGELFF.

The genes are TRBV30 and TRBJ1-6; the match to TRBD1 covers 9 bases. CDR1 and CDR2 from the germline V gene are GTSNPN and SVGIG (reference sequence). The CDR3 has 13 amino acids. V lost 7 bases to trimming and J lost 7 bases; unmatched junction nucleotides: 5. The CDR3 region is CAFDRGGNSPLHF. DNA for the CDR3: TGTGCCTTCGACAGGGGGGGAAATTCACCCCTCCACTTT.

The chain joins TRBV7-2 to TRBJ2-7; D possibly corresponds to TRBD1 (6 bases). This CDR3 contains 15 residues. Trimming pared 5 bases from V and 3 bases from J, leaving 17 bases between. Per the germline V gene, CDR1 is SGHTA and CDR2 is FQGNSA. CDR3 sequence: CASSQGGWGYYEQYF. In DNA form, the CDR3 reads TGTGCCAGCAGCCAAGGGGGATGGGGTTACTACGAGCAGTACTTC.

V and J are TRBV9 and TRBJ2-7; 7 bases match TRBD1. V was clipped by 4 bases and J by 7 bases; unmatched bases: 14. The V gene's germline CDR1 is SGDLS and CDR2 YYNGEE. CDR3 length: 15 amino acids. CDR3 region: CASSPLGTESSEQYF. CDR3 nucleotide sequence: TGTGCCAGCAGCCCCCTCGGGACAGAATCGAGTGAGCAGTACTTC.

The CDR3 is CASAVNWGSDTEAFF. CDR3 nucleotide sequence: TGTGCCAGCGCTGTTAATTGGGGCTCCGACACTGAAGCTTTCTTT. This sequence joins TRBV9 and TRBJ1-1, with D perhaps TRBD1 (5 bases). The CDR3 length is 15 residues. Germline CDR1 reads SGDLS; CDR2 reads YYNGEE. The ends were cut back, 7 bases at V and 3 bases at J, with 19 bases in the middle.

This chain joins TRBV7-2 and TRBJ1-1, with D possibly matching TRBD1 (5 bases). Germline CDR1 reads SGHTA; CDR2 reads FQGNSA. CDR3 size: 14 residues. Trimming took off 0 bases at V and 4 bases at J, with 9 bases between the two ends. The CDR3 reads CASSLAGGTTEAFF. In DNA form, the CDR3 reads TGTGCCAGCAGCTTAGCGGGGGGGACCACTGAAGCTTTCTTT.

CDR3 in amino acids: CASSVDMAMNTEAFF. The CDR3 coding sequence is TGCGCCAGCAGCGTGGACATGGCCATGAACACTGAAGCTTTCTTT. The V gene is TRBV5-1, the J gene TRBJ1-1, with D possibly being TRBD1 (5 bases). V was shortened by 4 bases and J by 0 bases, with 13 bases between the two germline ends. Germline CDR1 reads SGHRS; CDR2 reads YFSETQ. The CDR3 length is 15 residues.

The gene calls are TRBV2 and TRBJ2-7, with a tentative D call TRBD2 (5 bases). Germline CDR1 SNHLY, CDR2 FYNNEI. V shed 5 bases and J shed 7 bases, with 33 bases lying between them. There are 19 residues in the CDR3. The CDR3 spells CASSLTHQTPNGGGVEQYF. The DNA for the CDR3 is TGTGCCAGCAGTCTCACTCACCAGACTCCTAACGGTGGAGGAGTGGAGCAGTACTTC.

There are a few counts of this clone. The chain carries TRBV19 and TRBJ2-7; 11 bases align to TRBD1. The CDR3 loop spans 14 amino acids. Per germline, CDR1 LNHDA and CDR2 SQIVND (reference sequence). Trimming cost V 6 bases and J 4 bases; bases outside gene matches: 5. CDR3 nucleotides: TGTGCCAGTAGAGGGACAGGGGGGATTTACGAGCAGTACTTC. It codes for CASRGTGGIYEQYF.

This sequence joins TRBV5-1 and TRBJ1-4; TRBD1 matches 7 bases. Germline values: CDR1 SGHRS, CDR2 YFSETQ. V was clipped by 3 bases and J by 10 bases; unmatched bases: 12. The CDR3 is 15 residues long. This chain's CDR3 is CASSSNTGDGGKLFF. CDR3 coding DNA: TGCGCCAGCAGCTCAAACACAGGGGATGGGGGAAAACTGTTTTTT.